The 24 T cell receptor beta chains reported below all come from one sample, sequenced in a study of T-cell memory formation after mild COVID-19. One entry per CDR3 protein, called by TCRdb with MiXCR from the 5' RACE reads. The repertoire holds about 180,000 distinct CDR3 sequences, about 18% seen once, with roughly 3.9% in the top ten. Sequencing was done on a sample of PBMCs or a T cell subset sorted from them (not recorded which). These TCRs come from a man between 18 and 35 years old who had mild COVID-19 (a few samples of this study predate the infection). Cell type and time point are not known.

Worth noting for this clonotype: Since a much larger clone is just one base distant, this may be a read error. The chain recombines TRBV20-1 with TRBJ1-2; D remains unclear. The CDR3 covers 13 residues. The V end was cut by 7 bases, the J end by 6 bases, with 18 bases between. Germline V gene data show CDR1 as DFQATT and CDR2 as SNEGSKA (reference sequence). Here the CDR3 DNA reads TGCAGTGACCTGATGGGGAGGACGGATGGCTACACCTTC. It translates to CSDLMGRTDGYTF.

As DNA, the CDR3 is TGTGCCAGCCAACGGGGTCAGAGGGAAAAACTGTTTTTT. As protein: CASQRGQREKLFF. This chain connects TRBV18 to TRBJ1-4; D ambiguous. CDR3 length: 13 residues. Germline CDR1 reads KGHSH; CDR2 reads LQKENI. V was shortened by 8 bases and J by 8 bases, with 15 bases between the two germline ends.

This clonotype came up a few times. The chain is built from TRBV7-9 and TRBJ2-3; D unclear. Germline V gives CDR1 SEHNR, CDR2 FQNEAQ (reference sequence). The CDR3 is 16 residues long. The V and J ends lost 3 bases and 1 base respectively, with 14 bases between them. The CDR3: CASSFPSSRGTDTQYF. In nucleotides, the CDR3 is TGTGCCAGCAGCTTTCCGTCTTCTCGCGGCACAGATACGCAGTATTTT.

This clonotype was observed a few times. The V and J genes are TRBV5-1 and TRBJ2-5, with D perhaps matching TRBD2 (6 bases). This CDR3 has 14 amino acids. The V gene's germline CDR1 is SGHRS and CDR2 YFSETQ. The V end was cut by 5 bases, the J end by 5 bases, with 16 bases between. The CDR3 spells CASRPSGGVETQYF. In nucleotides, the CDR3 is TGCGCCAGCAGACCTTCCGGCGGGGTTGAGACCCAGTACTTC.

The V and J genes are TRBV5-1 and TRBJ2-3; 8 bases line up with TRBD1. CDR1 and CDR2 from the germline V gene are SGHRS and YFSETQ. This CDR3 comprises 14 residues. V gave up 3 bases and J gave up 7 bases; unmatched junction bases: 7. The CDR3 loop is CASSWTGQANTQYF. CDR3 nucleotide sequence: TGCGCCAGCAGCTGGACGGGACAGGCGAATACGCAGTATTTT.

The gene calls are TRBV4-2 and TRBJ2-5; 9 bases are shared with TRBD2. V was pared by 1 base and J by 2 bases, with 2 bases of the junction left unmatched. CDR3 length: 15 amino acids. Germline CDR1 is LGHNA and CDR2 is YNFKEQ. CDR3 DNA: TGTGCCAGCAGCCAAGGGGCGGGGGGGCAAGAGACCCAGTACTTC. It yields the protein CASSQGAGGQETQYF.

This clonotype has only a few counts. The J gene is TRBJ1-2, the V gene TRBV5-1; D remains ambiguous. The CDR3 is made up of 13 amino acids. Trimming cost V 5 bases and J 4 bases, with 12 bases left between them. Germline V gives CDR1 SGHRS, CDR2 YFSETQ. The CDR3 DNA follows: TGCGCCAGCAGTTCACAGAGCGGCTATGGCTACACCTTC. As protein: CASSSQSGYGYTF.

The chain recombines TRBV12-3 or TRBV12-4 with TRBJ2-7, with 12 bases lining up with TRBD2. This CDR3 region has 15 residues. V lost 5 bases, J lost 3 bases, and 5 bases stayed unmatched. CDR3: CASSTSGGPIYEQYF. In DNA, the CDR3 is TGTGCCAGCAGTACTAGCGGGGGGCCTATCTACGAGCAGTACTTC.

V is TRBV29-1 and J is TRBJ2-3, with D maybe TRBD1 (5 bases). Per germline, CDR1 SQVTM and CDR2 ANQGSEA. Trimming left V 0 bases short and J 5 bases short, with 6 bases between. CDR3 length: 12 amino acids. This CDR3 is CSVEERGDTQYF. CDR3 nucleotide sequence: TGCAGCGTTGAAGAAAGGGGAGATACGCAGTATTTT.

This clonotype came up many times. The gene calls are TRBV3-1 and TRBJ2-7; D might be TRBD1 or TRBD2, each matching 6 bases. The CDR3 has 16 amino acids. Germline-derived CDR1 and CDR2 are LGHDT and YNNKEL (reference sequence). V shed 0 bases and J shed 0 bases, with 12 bases lying between them. DNA of the CDR3: TGTGCCAGCAGCCAAGATGAAGGGGGGTGCTCCTACGAGCAGTACGTC. Residues: CASSQDEGGCSYEQYV.

This clonotype appeared a single time. The V gene is TRBV28, the J gene TRBJ2-6; maybe TRBD2 (5 bases). The CDR3 contains 15 residues. V was cut by 10 bases and J by 0 bases, with 13 bases left in between. The germline gives CDR1 MDHEN, CDR2 SYDVKM. This CDR3 reads CATSGRDSGANVLTF. The CDR3 DNA reads as TGTGCCACCTCTGGACGGGACTCTGGGGCCAACGTCCTGACTTTC.

V gene TRBV6-6 combines with J gene TRBJ2-3, with 7 bases aligning to TRBD1. The CDR3 sequence is 15 residues long. In germline, CDR1 is MNHNY, CDR2 SVGAGI (reference sequence). J was trimmed by 2 bases and V by 6 bases; bases with no gene match: 8. The CDR3 region is CASSQQGSFTDTQYF. The CDR3 DNA reads as TGTGCCAGCAGCCAACAGGGGTCATTCACAGATACGCAGTATTTT.

This sequence joins TRBV18 and TRBJ2-1; D is uncertain. The CDR3 has 13 amino acids. With 6 bases removed from V and 6 bases from J, the gap between germline ends came to 12 bases. Germline assignment: CDR1 KGHSH and CDR2 LQKENI. This CDR3 reads CASSPPGLNEQFF. CDR3 DNA sequence: TGTGCCAGCTCTCCCCCCGGGCTCAATGAGCAGTTCTTC.

This clonotype was seen only a few times. The chain has TRBV14 and TRBJ1-1, with a possible D match to TRBD1 (6 bases). The CDR3 loop spans 16 amino acids. Trimming took 0 bases from V and 0 from J, leaving 11 bases between them. Germline V lookup: CDR1 SGHDN, CDR2 FVKESK. CDR3 in amino acids: CASSQDRGPLNTEAFF. The CDR3 nucleotides are TGTGCCAGCAGCCAAGATCGGGGGCCGTTGAACACTGAAGCTTTCTTT.

This clonotype was seen a handful of times. The rearrangement uses TRBV6-5 and TRBJ2-6; 8 bases fit TRBD1. The CDR3 loop spans 15 amino acids. The germline gives CDR1 MNHEY, CDR2 SVGAGI. With 6 bases clipped from V and 4 bases from J, the junction kept 5 bases outside the gene matches. The CDR3 nucleotides are TGTGCCAGCAGCCTGCAGGGGGCGGGGGCCAACGTCCTGACTTTC. Protein: CASSLQGAGANVLTF.

This chain connects TRBV7-9 to TRBJ2-3; a possible D gene is TRBD1 (6 bases). The CDR3 length is 15 residues. Germline V gene data show CDR1 as SEHNR and CDR2 as FQNEAQ (reference sequence). V lost 5 bases to trimming and J lost 0 bases, with 12 bases between them. CDR3 sequence (DNA): TGTGCCAGCAGCGGTCGACAGGTTAGCACAGATACGCAGTATTTT. Amino acids: CASSGRQVSTDTQYF.

This clonotype has a handful of counts. The chain carries TRBV20-1 and TRBJ2-4; 7 nucleotides line up with TRBD2. The ends lost 5 bases at V and 8 bases at J; junction bases unmatched: 15. CDR1 is DFQATT and CDR2 is SNEGSKA in the germline V gene (reference sequence). CDR3 length: 15 residues. As DNA, the CDR3 is TGCAGTGCTTCCAACGCAGCGGGGTCTCGGGACATTCAGTACTTC. This encodes CSASNAAGSRDIQYF.

The V gene is TRBV30, the J gene TRBJ1-1; D is possibly TRBD1 (5 bases). Deletions cut 2 bases from V and 4 bases from J, with 14 bases between. CDR1 and CDR2 (germline): GTSNPN, SVGIG (reference sequence). CDR3 size: 14 residues. As DNA, the CDR3 is TGTGCCTGGAGTCTCCAGGGTAGCACCACTGAAGCTTTCTTT. It is translated as CAWSLQGSTTEAFF.

The chain links TRBV10-3 to TRBJ2-7; maybe TRBD1 (6 bases). Germline CDR1 reads ENHRY; CDR2 reads SYGVKD. Trimming shortened V by 5 bases and J by 2 bases, and 10 bases separated the two germline ends. The CDR3 length is 13 residues. This CDR3 reads CAISTRTAYEQYF. CDR3 coding DNA: TGTGCCATCAGTACAAGGACAGCCTACGAGCAGTACTTC.

The rearrangement joins TRBV28 to TRBJ2-3; D unresolved. Germline loops: CDR1 MDHEN, CDR2 SYDVKM. With 5 bases removed from V and 2 bases from J, the gap between germline ends came to 11 bases. The CDR3 is 14 residues long. The CDR3 DNA is TGTGCCAGCAGTGACTCAGTGATCACAGATACGCAGTATTTT. Translating gives CASSDSVITDTQYF.

The chain combines TRBV3-1 with TRBJ1-6; D is unclear. V lost 1 base and J 6 bases, leaving 4 bases between the germline ends. Germline V CDR1 and CDR2: LGHDT, YNNKEL (reference sequence). The CDR3 sequence is 13 residues long. Here the CDR3 reads CASSQGLNSPLHF. The CDR3 nucleotides are TGTGCCAGCAGCCAAGGCCTTAATTCACCCCTCCACTTT.

This clonotype came up a few times. V is TRBV6-5 and J is TRBJ1-2, with D tentatively TRBD1 (6 bases). The CDR3 contains 13 residues. Germline V gene lookup returns CDR1 MNHEY and CDR2 SVGAGI. V lost 5 bases, J lost 7 bases, and 14 bases lay in between. For the CDR3, the DNA is TGTGCCAGCAGTCCCGACAGGATGAGTGGCTACACCTTC. It translates to CASSPDRMSGYTF.

This clonotype occurred a few times. The V gene is TRBV29-1, the J gene TRBJ1-4, with D uncertain. CDR1 is SQVTM, CDR2 ANQGSEA, per germline. V lost 6 bases and J lost 8, with 16 bases in between. This CDR3 has 13 amino acids. In nucleotides, the CDR3 is TGCAGCGTGACCCCTTACGGGAGGGAAAAACTGTTTTTT. Encoded protein: CSVTPYGREKLFF.

This clonotype showed up just a few times. The chain couples TRBV5-1 to TRBJ1-2; no definite D call. This CDR3 has 14 amino acids. The ends were cut back, 3 bases at V and 3 bases at J, with 12 bases in the middle. Germline V CDR1 and CDR2: SGHRS, YFSETQ. The CDR3 nucleotides read TGCGCCAGCAGCTCCATTGAGGGAGACTATGGCTACACCTTC. It is translated as CASSSIEGDYGYTF.